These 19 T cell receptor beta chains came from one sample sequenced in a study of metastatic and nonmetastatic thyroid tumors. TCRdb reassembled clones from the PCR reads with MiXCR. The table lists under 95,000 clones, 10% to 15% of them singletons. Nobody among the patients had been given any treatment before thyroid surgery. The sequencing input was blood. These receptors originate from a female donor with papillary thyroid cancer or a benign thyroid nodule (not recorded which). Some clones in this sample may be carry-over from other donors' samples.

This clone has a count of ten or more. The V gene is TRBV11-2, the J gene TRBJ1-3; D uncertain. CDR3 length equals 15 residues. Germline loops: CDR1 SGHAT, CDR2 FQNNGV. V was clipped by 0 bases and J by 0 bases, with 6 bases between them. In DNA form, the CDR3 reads TGTGCCAGCAGCTTAGACGGCAGCTCTGGAAACACCATATATTTT. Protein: CASSLDGSSGNTIYF. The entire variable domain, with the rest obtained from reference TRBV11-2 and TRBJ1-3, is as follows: EAGVAQSPRYKIIEKRQSVAFWCNPISGHATLYWYQQILGQGPKLLIQFQNNGVVDDSQLPKDRFSAERLKGVDSTLKIQPAKLEDSAVYLCASSLDGSSGNTIYFGEGSWLTVV.

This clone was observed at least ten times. Here the CDR3 reads CASSYDVTYEQYF. The CDR3 bases are TGTGCCAGCAGTTATGATGTGACTTACGAGCAGTACTTC. The chain combines TRBV6-5 with TRBJ2-7; D gene unclear. The V and J ends lost 3 bases and 4 bases respectively, with 10 bases between them. CDR3 length: 13 residues. Germline-derived CDR1 and CDR2 are MNHEY and SVGAGI.

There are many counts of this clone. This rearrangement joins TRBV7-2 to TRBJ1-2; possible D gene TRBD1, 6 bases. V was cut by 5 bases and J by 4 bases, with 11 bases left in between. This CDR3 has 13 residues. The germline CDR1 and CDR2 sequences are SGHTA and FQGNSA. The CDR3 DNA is TGTGCCAGCAGCCCCGACAGGAGCTATGGCTACACCTTC. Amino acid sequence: CASSPDRSYGYTF.

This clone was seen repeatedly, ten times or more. In nucleotides, the CDR3 is TGTGCCTGGAGTGGGCCCGGGGGACAGCTCTATGGCTACACCTTC. Residues: CAWSGPGGQLYGYTF. J is TRBJ1-2 and V is TRBV30; 7 positions match TRBD1. This CDR3 is 15 amino acids long. With V trimmed by 1 base and J by 4 bases, 9 bases remained unmatched. CDR1 and CDR2 from the germline V gene are GTSNPN and SVGIG (reference sequence).

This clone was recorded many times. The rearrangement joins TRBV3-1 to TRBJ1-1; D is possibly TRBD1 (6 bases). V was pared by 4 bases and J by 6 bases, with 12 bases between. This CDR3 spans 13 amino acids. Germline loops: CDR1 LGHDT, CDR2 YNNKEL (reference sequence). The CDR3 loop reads CASSRQERSEAFF. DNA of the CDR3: TGTGCCAGCAGCCGACAGGAGAGGTCTGAAGCTTTCTTT. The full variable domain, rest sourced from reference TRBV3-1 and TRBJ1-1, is DTAVSQTPKYLVTQMGNDKSIKCEQNLGHDTMYWYKQDSKKFLKIMFSYNNKELIINETVPNRFSPKSPDKAHLNLHINSLELGDSAVYFCASSRQERSEAFFGQGTRLTVV.

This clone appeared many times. The CDR3 reads CASSMGQGGNSPLHF. In DNA, the CDR3 is TGTGCCAGTAGCATGGGACAGGGGGGGAATTCACCCCTCCACTTT. The J gene is TRBJ1-6, the V gene TRBV19; 11 bases align to TRBD1. J was trimmed by 7 bases and V by 6 bases; bases with no gene match: 5. The CDR3 spans 15 residues. The germline V gene encodes CDR1 LNHDA and CDR2 SQIVND (reference sequence).

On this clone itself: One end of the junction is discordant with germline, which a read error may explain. The DNA for the CDR3 is TGTGCTAGCAGCCAGGGACTAGCGGGAGTTATTGAGCAGTTCTTC. Translating it yields CASSQGLAGVIEQFF. This chain joins TRBV7-7 and TRBJ2-1, with TRBD2 matching over 14 bases. Germline-derived CDR1 and CDR2 are SSHAT and FNYEAQ (reference sequence). This CDR3 is 15 amino acids long.

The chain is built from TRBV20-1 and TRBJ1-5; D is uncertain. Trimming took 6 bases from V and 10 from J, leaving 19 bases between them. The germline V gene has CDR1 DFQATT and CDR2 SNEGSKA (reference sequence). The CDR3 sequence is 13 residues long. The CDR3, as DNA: TGCAGTGCCACAGACCGGGAGCCGCGTCCCCAGCATTTT. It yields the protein CSATDREPRPQHF.

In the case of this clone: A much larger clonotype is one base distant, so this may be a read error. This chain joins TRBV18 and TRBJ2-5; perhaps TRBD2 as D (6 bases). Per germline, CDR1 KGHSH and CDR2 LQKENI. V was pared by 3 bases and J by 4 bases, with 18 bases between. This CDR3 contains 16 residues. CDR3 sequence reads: CASSPRLEVGVETQYF. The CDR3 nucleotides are TGTGCCAGCTCACCCAGACTAGAAGTGGGAGTAGAGACCCAGTACTTC.

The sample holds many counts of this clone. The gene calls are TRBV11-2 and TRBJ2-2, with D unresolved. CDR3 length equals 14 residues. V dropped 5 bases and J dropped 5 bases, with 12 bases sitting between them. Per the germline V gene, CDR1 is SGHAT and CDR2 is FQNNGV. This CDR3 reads CASSARSSTGELFF. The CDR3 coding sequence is TGTGCCAGCAGCGCCCGGTCTTCTACCGGGGAGCTGTTTTTT.

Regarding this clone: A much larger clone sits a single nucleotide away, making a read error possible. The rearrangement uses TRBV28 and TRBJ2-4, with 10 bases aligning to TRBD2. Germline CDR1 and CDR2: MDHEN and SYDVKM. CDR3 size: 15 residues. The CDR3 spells CASSSLAGDKNIRYF. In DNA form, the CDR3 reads TGTGCCAGCAGTTCCCTAGCGGGGGACAAAAACATTCGGTACTTC.

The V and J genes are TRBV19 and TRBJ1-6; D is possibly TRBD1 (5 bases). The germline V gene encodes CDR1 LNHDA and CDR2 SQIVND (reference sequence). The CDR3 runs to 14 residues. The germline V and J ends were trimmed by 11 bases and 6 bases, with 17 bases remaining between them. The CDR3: CACGATPGNSPLHF. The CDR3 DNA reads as TGTGCCTGTGGGGCAACCCCAGGTAATTCACCCCTCCACTTT.

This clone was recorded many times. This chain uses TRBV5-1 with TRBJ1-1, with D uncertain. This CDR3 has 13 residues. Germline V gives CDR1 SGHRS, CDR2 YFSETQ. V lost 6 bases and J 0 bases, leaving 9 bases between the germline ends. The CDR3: CASNLNLNTEAFF. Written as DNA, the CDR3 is TGCGCCAGCAACTTAAACCTGAACACTGAAGCTTTCTTT.

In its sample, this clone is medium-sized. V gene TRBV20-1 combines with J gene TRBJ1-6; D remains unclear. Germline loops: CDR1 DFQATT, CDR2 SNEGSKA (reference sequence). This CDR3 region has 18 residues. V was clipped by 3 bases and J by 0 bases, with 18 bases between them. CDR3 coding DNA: TGCAGTGCTAGTCCCGGTATCACCATTAGCTCCTATAATTCACCCCTCCACTTT. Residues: CSASPGITISSYNSPLHF.

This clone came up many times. The CDR3 protein is CSARDEIHTEAFF. CDR3 coding DNA: TGCAGTGCTAGAGATGAGATTCACACTGAAGCTTTCTTT. The chain links TRBV20-1 to TRBJ1-1; D remains unclear. The germline V gene encodes CDR1 DFQATT and CDR2 SNEGSKA (reference sequence). Between the trimmed V and J ends, which lost 0 bases and 3 bases, there was a span of 8 bases. The CDR3 totals 13 residues.

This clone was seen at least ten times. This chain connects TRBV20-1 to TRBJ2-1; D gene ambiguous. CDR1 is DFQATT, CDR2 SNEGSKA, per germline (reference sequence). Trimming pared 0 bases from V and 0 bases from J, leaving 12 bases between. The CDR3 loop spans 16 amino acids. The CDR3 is CSARDQDLSSYNEQFF. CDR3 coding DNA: TGCAGTGCTAGAGACCAAGACTTGAGCTCCTACAATGAGCAGTTCTTC.

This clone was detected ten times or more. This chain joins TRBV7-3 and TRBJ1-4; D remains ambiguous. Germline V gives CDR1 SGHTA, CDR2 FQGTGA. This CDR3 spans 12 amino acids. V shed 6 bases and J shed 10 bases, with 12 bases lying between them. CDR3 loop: CASSSALPKLFF. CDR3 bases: TGTGCCAGCAGTTCTGCCCTGCCAAAACTGTTTTTT.

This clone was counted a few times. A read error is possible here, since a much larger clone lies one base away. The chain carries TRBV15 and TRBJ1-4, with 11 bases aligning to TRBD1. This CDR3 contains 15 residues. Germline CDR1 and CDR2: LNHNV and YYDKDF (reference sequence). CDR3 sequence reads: CPTSGGQGAGEKLFF. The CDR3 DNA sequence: TGTCCCACCAGCGGAGGACAGGGGGCGGGCGAAAAACTGTTTTTT.

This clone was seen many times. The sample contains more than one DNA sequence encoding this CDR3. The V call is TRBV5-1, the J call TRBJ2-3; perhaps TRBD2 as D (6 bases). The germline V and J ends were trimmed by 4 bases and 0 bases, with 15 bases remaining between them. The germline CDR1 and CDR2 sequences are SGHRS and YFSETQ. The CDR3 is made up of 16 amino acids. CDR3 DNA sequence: TGCGCCAGCAGCCCCCCCGGCGGGGCTAGCACAGATACGCAGTATTTT. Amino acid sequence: CASSPPGGASTDTQYF.